This note documents a single TCR beta chain sequence. The data stem from a study of blood T cell repertoires in COVID-19. Study background: Acute and convalescent COVID-19 specimens originated in the United States, Italy and Spain.

The CDR3 runs to 14 residues. Germline V CDR1 and CDR2: SGHVS, FQNEAQ. V gave up 0 bases and J gave up 4 bases; unmatched junction bases: 1. Sequencing was performed with immunoSEQ multiplex PCR; in TCRdb, only in-frame clones are kept and a portion is missing. This repertoire shows over 85,000 clones, over 75% found once; its top ten account for more than 2%. Sample: peripheral blood. The V call is TRBV7-8, the J call TRBJ1-2; 8 nucleotides line up with TRBD1. This TCR was recovered from a woman between 70 and 85 years old with acute or convalescent COVID-19. This CDR3 reads CASSLAGTGYGYTF. The CDR3 coding sequence is TGTGCCAGCAGCTTAGCGGGGACAGGCTATGGCTACACCTTC.